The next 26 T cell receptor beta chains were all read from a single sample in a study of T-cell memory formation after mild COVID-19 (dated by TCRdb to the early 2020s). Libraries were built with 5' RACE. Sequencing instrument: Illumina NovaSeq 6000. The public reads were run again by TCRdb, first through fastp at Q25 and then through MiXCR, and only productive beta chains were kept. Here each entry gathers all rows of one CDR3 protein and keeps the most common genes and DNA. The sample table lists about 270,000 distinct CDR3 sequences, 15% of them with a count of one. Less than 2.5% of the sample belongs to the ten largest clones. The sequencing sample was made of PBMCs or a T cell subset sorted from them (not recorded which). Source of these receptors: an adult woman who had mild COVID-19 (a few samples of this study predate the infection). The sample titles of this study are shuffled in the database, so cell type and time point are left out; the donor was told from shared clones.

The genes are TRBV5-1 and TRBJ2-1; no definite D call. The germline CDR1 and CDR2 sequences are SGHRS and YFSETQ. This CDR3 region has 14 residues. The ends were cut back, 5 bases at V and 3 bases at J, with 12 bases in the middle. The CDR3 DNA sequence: TGCGCCAGCAGTAAGGTGGCGGTCTACAATGAGCAGTTCTTC. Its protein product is CASSKVAVYNEQFF.

The CDR3 here is CAISPLGEGTEAFF. CDR3 in DNA: TGTGCCATCAGTCCCCTGGGGGAGGGCACTGAAGCTTTCTTT. The chain employs TRBV10-3 and TRBJ1-1, with D possibly being TRBD1 (5 bases). V was cut by 5 bases and J by 4 bases, with 14 bases left in between. This CDR3 spans 14 amino acids. Per the germline V gene, CDR1 is ENHRY and CDR2 is SYGVKD.

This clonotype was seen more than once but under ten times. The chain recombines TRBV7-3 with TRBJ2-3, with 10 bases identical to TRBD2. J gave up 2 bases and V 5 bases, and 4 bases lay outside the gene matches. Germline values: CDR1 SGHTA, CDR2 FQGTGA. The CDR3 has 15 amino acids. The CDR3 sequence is CASSGSGGATDTQYF. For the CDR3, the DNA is TGTGCCAGCAGCGGAAGCGGGGGGGCCACAGATACGCAGTATTTT. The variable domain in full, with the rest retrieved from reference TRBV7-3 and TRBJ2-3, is GAGVSQTPSNKVTEKGKYVELRCDPISGHTALYWYRQSLGQGPEFLIYFQGTGAADDSGLPNDRFFAVRPEGSVSTLKIQRTERGDSAVYLCASSGSGGATDTQYFGPGTRLTVL.

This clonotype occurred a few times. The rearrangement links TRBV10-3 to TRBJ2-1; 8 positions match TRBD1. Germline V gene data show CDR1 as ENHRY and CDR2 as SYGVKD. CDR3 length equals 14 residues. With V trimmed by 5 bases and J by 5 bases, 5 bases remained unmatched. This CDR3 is CAISRQGSDNEQFF. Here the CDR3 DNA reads TGTGCCATCAGTAGACAGGGGTCGGACAATGAGCAGTTCTTC.

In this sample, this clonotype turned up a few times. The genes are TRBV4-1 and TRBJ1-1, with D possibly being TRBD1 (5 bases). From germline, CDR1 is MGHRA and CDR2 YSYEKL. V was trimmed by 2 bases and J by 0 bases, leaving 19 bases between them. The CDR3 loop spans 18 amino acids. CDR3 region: CASSQPRGGDVMNTEAFF. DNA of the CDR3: TGCGCCAGCAGCCAACCCCGAGGAGGGGACGTAATGAACACTGAAGCTTTCTTT.

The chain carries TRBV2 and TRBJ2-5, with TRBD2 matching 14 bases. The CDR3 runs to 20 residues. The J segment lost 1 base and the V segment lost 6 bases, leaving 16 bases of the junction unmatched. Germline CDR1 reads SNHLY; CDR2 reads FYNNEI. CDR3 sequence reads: CASRSDFFTTSGRAQETQYF. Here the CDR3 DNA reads TGTGCCAGCAGATCAGACTTTTTCACGACTAGCGGGAGGGCCCAAGAGACCCAGTACTTC.

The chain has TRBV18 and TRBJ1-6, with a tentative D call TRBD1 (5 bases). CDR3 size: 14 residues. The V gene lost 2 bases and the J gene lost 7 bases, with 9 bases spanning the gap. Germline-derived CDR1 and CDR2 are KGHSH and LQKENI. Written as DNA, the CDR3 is TGTGCCAGCTCACCAGCAGGGTCCAATTCACCCCTCCACTTT. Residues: CASSPAGSNSPLHF. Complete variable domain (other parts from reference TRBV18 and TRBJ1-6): NAGVMQNPRHLVRRRGQEARLRCSPMKGHSHVYWYRQLPEEGLKFMVYLQKENIIDESGMPKERFSAEFPKEGPSILRIQQVVRGDSAAYFCASSPAGSNSPLHFGNGTRLTVT.

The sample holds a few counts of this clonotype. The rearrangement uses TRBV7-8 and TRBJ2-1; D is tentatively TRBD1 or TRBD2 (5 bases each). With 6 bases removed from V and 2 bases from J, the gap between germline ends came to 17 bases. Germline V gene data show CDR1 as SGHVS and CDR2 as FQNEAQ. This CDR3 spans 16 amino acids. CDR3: CASSHRGTKTYNEQFF. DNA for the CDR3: TGTGCCAGCAGTCATCGAGGGACCAAAACCTACAATGAGCAGTTCTTC. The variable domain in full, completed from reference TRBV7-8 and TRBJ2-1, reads GAGVSQSPRYKVAKRGQDVALRCDPISGHVSLFWYQQALGQGPEFLTYFQNEAQLDKSGLPSDRFFAERPEGSVSTLKIQRTQQEDSAVYLCASSHRGTKTYNEQFFGPGTRLTVL.

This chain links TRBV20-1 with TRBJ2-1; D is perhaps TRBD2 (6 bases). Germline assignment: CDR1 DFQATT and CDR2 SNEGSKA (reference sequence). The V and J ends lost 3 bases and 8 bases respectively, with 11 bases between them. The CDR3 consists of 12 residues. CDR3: CSASQTRYEQFF. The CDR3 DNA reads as TGCAGTGCTAGTCAGACTAGATATGAGCAGTTCTTC.

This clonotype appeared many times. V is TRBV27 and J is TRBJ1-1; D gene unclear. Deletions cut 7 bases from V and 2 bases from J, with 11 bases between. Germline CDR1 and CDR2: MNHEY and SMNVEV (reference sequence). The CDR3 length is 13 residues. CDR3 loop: CASKRYPNTEAFF. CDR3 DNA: TGTGCCAGCAAACGGTACCCTAACACTGAAGCTTTCTTT.

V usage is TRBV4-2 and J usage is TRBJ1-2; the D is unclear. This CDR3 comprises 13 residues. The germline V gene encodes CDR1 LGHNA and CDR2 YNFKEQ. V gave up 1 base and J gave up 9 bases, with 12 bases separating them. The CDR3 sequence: CASSQGVLESYTF. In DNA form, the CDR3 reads TGTGCCAGCAGCCAAGGGGTACTAGAGAGCTACACCTTC.

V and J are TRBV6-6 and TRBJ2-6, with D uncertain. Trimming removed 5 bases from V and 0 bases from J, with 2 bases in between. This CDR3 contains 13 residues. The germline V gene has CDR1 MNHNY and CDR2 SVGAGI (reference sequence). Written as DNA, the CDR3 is TGTGCCAGCAGTATCTCTGGGGCCAACGTCCTGACTTTC. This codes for CASSISGANVLTF.

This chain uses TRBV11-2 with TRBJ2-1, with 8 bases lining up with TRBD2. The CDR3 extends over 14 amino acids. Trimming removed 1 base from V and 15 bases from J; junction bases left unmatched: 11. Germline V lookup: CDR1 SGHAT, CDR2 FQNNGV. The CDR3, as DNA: TGTGCCAGCAGCTTAGCCCCGAGCGGGGGTCCACGGTTCTTC. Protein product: CASSLAPSGGPRFF.

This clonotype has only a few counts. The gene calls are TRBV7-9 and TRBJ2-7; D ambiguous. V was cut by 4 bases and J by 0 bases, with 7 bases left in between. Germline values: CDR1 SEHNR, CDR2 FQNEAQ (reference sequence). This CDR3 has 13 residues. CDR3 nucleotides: TGTGCCAGCAGCTCCTCCGCCTCCTACGAGCAGTACTTC. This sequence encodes CASSSSASYEQYF.

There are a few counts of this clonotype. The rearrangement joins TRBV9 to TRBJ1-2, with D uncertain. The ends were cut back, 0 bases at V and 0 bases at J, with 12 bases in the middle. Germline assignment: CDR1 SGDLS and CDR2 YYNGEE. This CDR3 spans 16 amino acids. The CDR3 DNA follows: TGTGCCAGCAGCGTAGATTGGACGCCCTCTAACTATGGCTACACCTTC. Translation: CASSVDWTPSNYGYTF.

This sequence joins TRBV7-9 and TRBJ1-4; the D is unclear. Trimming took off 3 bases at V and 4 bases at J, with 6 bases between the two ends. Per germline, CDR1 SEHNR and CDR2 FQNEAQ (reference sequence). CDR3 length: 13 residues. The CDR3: CASSFWGNEKLFF. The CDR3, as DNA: TGTGCCAGCAGCTTTTGGGGTAATGAAAAACTGTTTTTT.

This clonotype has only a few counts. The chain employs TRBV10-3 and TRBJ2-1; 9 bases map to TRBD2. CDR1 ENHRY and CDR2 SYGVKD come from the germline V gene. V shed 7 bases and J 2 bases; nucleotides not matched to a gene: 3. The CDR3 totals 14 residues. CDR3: CAIMASGTYNEQFF. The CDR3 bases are TGTGCCATCATGGCTAGCGGGACCTACAATGAGCAGTTCTTC.

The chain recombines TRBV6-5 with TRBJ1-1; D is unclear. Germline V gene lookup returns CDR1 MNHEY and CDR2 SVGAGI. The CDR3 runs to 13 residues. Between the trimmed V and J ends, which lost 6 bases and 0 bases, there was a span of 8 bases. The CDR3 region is CASSRSLNTEAFF. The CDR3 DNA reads TGTGCCAGCAGCCGAAGTTTGAACACTGAAGCTTTCTTT.

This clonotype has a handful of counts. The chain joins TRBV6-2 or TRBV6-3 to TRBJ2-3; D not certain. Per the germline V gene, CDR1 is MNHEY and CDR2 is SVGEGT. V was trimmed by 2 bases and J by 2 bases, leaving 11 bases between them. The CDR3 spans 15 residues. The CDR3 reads CASSYVAVITDTQYF. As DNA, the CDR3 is TGTGCCAGCAGTTACGTGGCGGTAATCACAGATACGCAGTATTTT.

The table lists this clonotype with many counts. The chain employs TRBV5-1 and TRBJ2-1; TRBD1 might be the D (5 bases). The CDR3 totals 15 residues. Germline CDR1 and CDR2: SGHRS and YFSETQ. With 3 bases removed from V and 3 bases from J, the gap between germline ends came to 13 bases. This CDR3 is CASSSGFMGYNEQFF. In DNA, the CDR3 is TGCGCCAGCAGCTCAGGGTTTATGGGCTACAATGAGCAGTTCTTC.

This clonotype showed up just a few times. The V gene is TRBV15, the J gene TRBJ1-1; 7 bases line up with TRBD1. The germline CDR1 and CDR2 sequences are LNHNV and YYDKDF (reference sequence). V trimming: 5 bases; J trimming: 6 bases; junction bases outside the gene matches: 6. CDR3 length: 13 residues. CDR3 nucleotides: TGTGCCACCAGCCCACGACAGGGCGCTGAAGCTTTCTTT. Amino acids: CATSPRQGAEAFF.

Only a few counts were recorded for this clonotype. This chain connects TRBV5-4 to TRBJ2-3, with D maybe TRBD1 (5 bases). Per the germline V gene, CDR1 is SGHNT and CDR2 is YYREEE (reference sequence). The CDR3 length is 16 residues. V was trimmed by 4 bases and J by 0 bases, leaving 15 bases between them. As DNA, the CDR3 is TGTGCCAGCAGCAAACAAGGGGTTCAAAGCACAGATACGCAGTATTTT. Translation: CASSKQGVQSTDTQYF.

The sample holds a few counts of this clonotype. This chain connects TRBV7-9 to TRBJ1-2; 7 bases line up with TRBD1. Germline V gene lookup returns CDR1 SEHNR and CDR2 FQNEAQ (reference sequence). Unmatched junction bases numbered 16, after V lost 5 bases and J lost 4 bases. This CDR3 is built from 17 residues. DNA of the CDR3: TGTGCCAGCAGCCGTCCCTATCACAGGGGTCCCTCCTATGGCTACACCTTC. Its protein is CASSRPYHRGPSYGYTF.

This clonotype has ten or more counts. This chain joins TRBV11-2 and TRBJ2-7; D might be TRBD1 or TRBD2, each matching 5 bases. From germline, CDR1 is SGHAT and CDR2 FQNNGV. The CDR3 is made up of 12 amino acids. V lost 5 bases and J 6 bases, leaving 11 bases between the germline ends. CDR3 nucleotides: TGTGCCAGCAGCCACGGGGCCGGCGAGCAGTACTTC. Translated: CASSHGAGEQYF.

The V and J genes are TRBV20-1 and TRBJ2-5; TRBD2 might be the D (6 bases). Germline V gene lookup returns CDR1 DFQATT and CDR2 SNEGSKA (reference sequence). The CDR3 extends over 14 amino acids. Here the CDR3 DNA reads TGCAGGCGGGAAACACCGAATCCCGGGGAGACCCAGTACTTC. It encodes CRRETPNPGETQYF.

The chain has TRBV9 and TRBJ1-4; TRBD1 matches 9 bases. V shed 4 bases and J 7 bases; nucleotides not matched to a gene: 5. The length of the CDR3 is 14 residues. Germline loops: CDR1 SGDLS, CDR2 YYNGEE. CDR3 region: CASSQGQGGEKLFF. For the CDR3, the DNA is TGTGCCAGCAGCCAGGGACAGGGAGGTGAAAAACTGTTTTTT.